These 23 T cell receptor beta chains came from one sample sequenced in a study of shared clonotypes between healthy human individuals. Clones were sequenced by immunoSEQ multiplex PCR, and TCRdb holds only the in-frame ones, with some missing. Of hundreds of thousands of clones listed, less than 96% are singletons. The sequenced material came from naive CD4+ T cells sorted from blood. Subset reported: CD45RA+ positively selected. The source of these receptors is a woman in her twenties or thirties in good health.

This chain uses TRBV5-6 with TRBJ2-7; 7 bases fit TRBD2. Germline CDR1 and CDR2: SGHDT and YYEEEE. With V trimmed by 2 bases and J by 1 base, 9 bases remained unmatched. The CDR3 loop spans 16 amino acids. CDR3 coding DNA: TGTGCCAGCAGCTTCTTCGGACTAGACCGGTCCTACGAGCAGTACTTC. Translation gives CASSFFGLDRSYEQYF. Complete variable domain (other parts from reference TRBV5-6 and TRBJ2-7): DAGVTQSPTHLIKTRGQQVTLRCSPKSGHDTVSWYQQALGQGPQFIFQYYEEEERQRGNFPDRFSGHQFPNYSSELNVNALLLGDSALYLCASSFFGLDRSYEQYFGPGTRLTVT.

This clone has just one count. The V gene is TRBV5-1, the J gene TRBJ2-1; TRBD1 might be the D (6 bases). This CDR3 has 14 residues. V was cut by 0 bases and J by 5 bases, with 9 bases left in between. Per germline, CDR1 SGHRS and CDR2 YFSETQ. DNA of the CDR3: TGCGCCAGCAGCTTGGTAGGGGGACACAATGAGCAGTTCTTC. Its translation is CASSLVGGHNEQFF. The full variable domain, its missing parts supplied by reference TRBV5-1 and TRBJ2-1, is KAGVTQTPRYLIKTRGQQVTLSCSPISGHRSVSWYQQTPGQGLQFLFEYFSETQRNKGNFPGRFSGRQFSNSRSEMNVSTLELGDSALYLCASSLVGGHNEQFFGPGTRLTVL.

The rearrangement uses TRBV6-1 and TRBJ2-2; TRBD1 agrees at 7 bases. V trimming: 3 bases; J trimming: 6 bases; junction bases outside the gene matches: 4. This CDR3 region has 14 residues. Germline CDR1 reads MNHNS; CDR2 reads SASEGT. The CDR3 reads CASSDYRGAGELFF. In nucleotides, the CDR3 is TGTGCCAGCAGTGATTACAGGGGAGCCGGGGAGCTGTTTTTT.

The rearrangement uses TRBV5-6 and TRBJ2-3; 13 bases fit TRBD2. Trimming cost V 4 bases and J 2 bases; bases outside gene matches: 7. Germline CDR1 SGHDT, CDR2 YYEEEE. The CDR3 length is 17 residues. Here the CDR3 DNA reads TGTGCCAGCAGCCTGAAAGGACTAGCGGGAGACACAGATACGCAGTATTTT. This translates into CASSLKGLAGDTDTQYF.

The chain carries TRBV11-3 and TRBJ2-7; TRBD1 might be the D (6 bases). Trimming took off 4 bases at V and 2 bases at J, with 15 bases between the two ends. This CDR3 comprises 15 residues. Germline assignment: CDR1 SGHNT and CDR2 YENEEA. DNA for the CDR3: TGTGCCAGCAGCTCCGGACAGATTCCTCCCTACGAGCAGTACTTC. Protein: CASSSGQIPPYEQYF. The full variable domain, completed using reference TRBV11-3 and TRBJ2-7, is EAGVVQSPRYKIIEKKQPVAFWCNPISGHNTLYWYLQNLGQGPELLIRYENEEAVDDSQLPKDRFSAERLKGVDSTLKIQPAELGDSAVYLCASSSGQIPPYEQYFGPGTRLTVT.

CDR3 in amino acids: CASSPGLAVYEQYF. As DNA, the CDR3 is TGTGCCAGCAGCCCCGGACTAGCGGTCTACGAGCAGTACTTC. This chain uses TRBV4-2 with TRBJ2-7; 10 nucleotides agree with TRBD2. The CDR3 totals 14 residues. Germline values: CDR1 LGHNA, CDR2 YNFKEQ. V lost 4 bases to trimming and J lost 3 bases; unmatched junction nucleotides: 3.

This sequence joins TRBV28 and TRBJ1-3, with 8 nucleotides matching TRBD1. J lost 0 bases, V lost 4 bases, and 2 bases had no gene match. CDR3 length: 15 amino acids. Germline values: CDR1 MDHEN, CDR2 SYDVKM. The CDR3 DNA reads TGTGCCAGCAGTTCGGGACAGGTCTCTGGAAACACCATATATTTT. It encodes CASSSGQVSGNTIYF. The whole variable domain, filled in from reference TRBV28 and TRBJ1-3, reads DVKVTQSSRYLVKRTGEKVFLECVQDMDHENMFWYRQDPGLGLRLIYFSYDVKMKEKGDIPEGYSVSREKKERFSLILESASTNQTSMYLCASSSGQVSGNTIYFGEGSWLTVV.

The V call is TRBV28, the J call TRBJ1-5; maybe TRBD1 (6 bases). Germline V gives CDR1 MDHEN, CDR2 SYDVKM. Trimming cost V 5 bases and J 3 bases, with 11 bases left between them. The CDR3 is 14 residues long. The CDR3 loop is CASSITGYNQPQHF. CDR3 bases: TGTGCCAGCAGTATCACAGGGTACAATCAGCCCCAGCATTTT.

J is TRBJ1-1 and V is TRBV28; D ambiguous. Germline loops: CDR1 MDHEN, CDR2 SYDVKM. The CDR3 covers 13 residues. Trimming stripped 6 bases from V and 6 bases from J, with 14 bases between. The CDR3 here is CASSQGQDPEAFF. The CDR3 bases are TGTGCCAGCAGCCAAGGGCAGGACCCTGAAGCTTTCTTT.

This chain joins TRBV6-5 and TRBJ1-2; TRBD1 matches 8 bases. Germline-derived CDR1 and CDR2 are MNHEY and SVGAGI. There are 14 residues in the CDR3. V gave up 2 bases and J gave up 8 bases; unmatched junction bases: 7. The CDR3, as DNA: TGTGCCAGCAGTTACGGGACAGGCTCGCGGGGCTACACCTTC. Amino acids: CASSYGTGSRGYTF.

The chain recombines TRBV11-2 with TRBJ1-4; a weak D match, TRBD1 (6 bases). Between the trimmed V and J ends, which lost 0 bases and 8 bases, there was a span of 13 bases. The CDR3 is 15 residues long. In germline, CDR1 is SGHAT, CDR2 FQNNGV. The CDR3 coding sequence is TGTGCCAGCAGCTTAGAACAGGGAATCTGGGAAAAACTGTTTTTT. Protein sequence: CASSLEQGIWEKLFF.

This chain connects TRBV20-1 to TRBJ2-7; 8 nucleotides align to TRBD2. There are 11 residues in the CDR3. Trimming took 7 bases from V and 3 from J; bases not matched to a gene: 2. From germline, CDR1 is DFQATT and CDR2 SNEGSKA (reference sequence). The CDR3 is CSGAGDYEQYF. The CDR3 DNA reads TGCAGTGGAGCGGGAGACTACGAGCAGTACTTC.

The J gene is TRBJ2-1, the V gene TRBV27, with 8 bases matching TRBD2. CDR1 and CDR2 (germline): MNHEY, SMNVEV (reference sequence). The CDR3 totals 14 residues. V trimming: 6 bases; J trimming: 4 bases; junction bases outside the gene matches: 5. The CDR3 here is CASRWTSQYNEQFF. CDR3 nucleotide sequence: TGTGCCAGCAGATGGACTAGCCAATACAATGAGCAGTTCTTC.

The gene calls are TRBV19 and TRBJ1-1, with 9 bases aligning to TRBD1. Germline V lookup: CDR1 LNHDA, CDR2 SQIVND (reference sequence). J lost 0 bases, V lost 3 bases, and 8 bases had no gene match. This CDR3 has 17 amino acids. The chain's CDR3 is CASSMDRGQRVNTEAFF. CDR3 nucleotides: TGTGCCAGTAGTATGGACAGGGGACAAAGGGTGAACACTGAAGCTTTCTTT.

The J gene is TRBJ2-5, the V gene TRBV7-9; maybe TRBD1 (6 bases). The CDR3 totals 14 residues. From germline, CDR1 is SEHNR and CDR2 FQNEAQ (reference sequence). Trimming shortened V by 5 bases and J by 1 base, and 11 bases separated the two germline ends. CDR3 residues: CASSLWDIQETQYF. The CDR3 DNA follows: TGTGCCAGCAGCCTATGGGACATCCAAGAGACCCAGTACTTC.

For this clone: At one end the junction does not follow the germline gene, possibly because of a read error. The chain has TRBV6-5 and TRBJ2-7; 7 bases are a match to TRBD2. The V gene's germline CDR1 is MNHEY and CDR2 SVGAGI. The CDR3 is made up of 15 amino acids. The CDR3 is CASSHSTSWVHEQYF. The DNA of the CDR3 is TGTGCCAGCAGTCACTCGACTAGCTGGGTCCACGAGCAGTACTTC.

The rearrangement joins TRBV7-9 to TRBJ2-7; D is unresolved. Germline-derived CDR1 and CDR2 are SEHNR and FQNEAQ (reference sequence). The CDR3 covers 15 residues. Between the trimmed V and J ends, which lost 5 bases and 0 bases, there was a span of 14 bases. CDR3 loop: CASSRGSIISYEQYF. Here the CDR3 DNA reads TGTGCCAGCAGCCGCGGCTCTATAATCTCCTACGAGCAGTACTTC. The full variable domain, with the rest looked up from reference TRBV7-9 and TRBJ2-7, is DTGVSQNPRHKITKRGQNVTFRCDPISEHNRLYWYRQTLGQGPEFLTYFQNEAQLEKSRLLSDRFSAERPKGSFSTLEIQRTEQGDSAMYLCASSRGSIISYEQYFGPGTRLTVT.

The sample holds a few counts of this clone. This rearrangement joins TRBV18 to TRBJ2-1; D gene uncertain. From germline, CDR1 is KGHSH and CDR2 LQKENI. V lost 3 bases to trimming and J lost 7 bases, with 10 bases between them. There are 13 residues in the CDR3. The CDR3 reads CASSPLGGNEQFF. DNA for the CDR3: TGTGCCAGCTCACCTCTGGGCGGTAATGAGCAGTTCTTC.

The V gene is TRBV2, the J gene TRBJ2-2; no clear D. This CDR3 contains 13 residues. V lost 3 bases to trimming and J lost 7 bases, with 9 bases between them. Germline V gene lookup returns CDR1 SNHLY and CDR2 FYNNEI. The CDR3 nucleotides read TGTGCCAGCAGTGATTATTCCGTCGGGGAGCTGTTTTTT. Protein product: CASSDYSVGELFF.

V gene TRBV11-2 combines with J gene TRBJ2-1; D possibly matches TRBD1 or TRBD2 (5 bases each). Trimming shortened V by 4 bases and J by 4 bases, and 8 bases separated the two germline ends. The CDR3 covers 13 residues. CDR1 SGHAT and CDR2 FQNNGV come from the germline V gene. This CDR3 reads CASSWDAYNEQFF. CDR3 coding DNA: TGTGCCAGCAGCTGGGACGCTTACAATGAGCAGTTCTTC.

V gene TRBV4-1 combines with J gene TRBJ1-5; a weak D match, TRBD1 (6 bases). The V and J ends lost 5 bases and 0 bases respectively, with 8 bases between them. The CDR3 runs 14 residues. The germline gives CDR1 MGHRA, CDR2 YSYEKL. CDR3 bases: TGCGCCAGCAGCTCGGGACATAGCAATCAGCCCCAGCATTTT. Encoded protein: CASSSGHSNQPQHF.

The genes are TRBV5-1 and TRBJ1-5; 10 nucleotides match TRBD1. CDR1 SGHRS and CDR2 YFSETQ come from the germline V gene. The CDR3 has 15 residues. The trim removed 7 bases at V and 6 bases at J, leaving 10 bases unmatched. The CDR3 is CASRPGQGRGQPQHF. In nucleotides, the CDR3 is TGCGCCAGCCGACCGGGACAGGGGAGAGGTCAGCCCCAGCATTTT.

The chain recombines TRBV6-1 with TRBJ2-5; D is undetermined. The V and J ends lost 4 bases and 5 bases respectively, with 8 bases between them. The CDR3 has 12 amino acids. The germline CDR1 and CDR2 sequences are MNHNS and SASEGT. CDR3: CASSGRWETQYF. The CDR3 DNA follows: TGTGCCAGCAGTGGAAGGTGGGAGACCCAGTACTTC.